The 26 T cell receptor beta chains in this list originate from one sample, sequenced in a study of blood T cell repertoires in COVID-19. Produced via immunoSEQ multiplex PCR; TCRdb's table is partial and in-frame only. The table records 60,000 to 80,000 clones, about 85% of them present only once. The specimen sequenced was peripheral blood. Receptor source: a man aged 50 to 60 with COVID-19, enrolled during active disease.

The CDR3 loop is CASSSGGLPTQYF. The CDR3, as DNA: TGTGCCAGCAGCTCGGGGGGATTACCGACCCAGTACTTC. The chain has TRBV7-2 and TRBJ2-5; 7 bases fit TRBD2. This CDR3 region has 13 residues. Germline-derived CDR1 and CDR2 are SGHTA and FQGNSA. V was pared by 4 bases and J by 7 bases, with 6 bases of the junction left unmatched.

The genes are TRBV19 and TRBJ1-3, with D hard to call. Germline V gene lookup returns CDR1 LNHDA and CDR2 SQIVND (reference sequence). The CDR3 totals 15 residues. The V gene lost 3 bases and the J gene lost 3 bases, with 12 bases spanning the gap. The CDR3 loop is CASSIGSRDGNTIYF. CDR3 nucleotide sequence: TGTGCCAGTAGTATTGGGTCGAGGGATGGAAACACCATATATTTT.

The genes are TRBV30 and TRBJ2-7; possibly TRBD2 for D (7 bases). CDR1 and CDR2 from the germline V gene are GTSNPN and SVGIG (reference sequence). V was shortened by 3 bases and J by 5 bases, with 17 bases between the two germline ends. This CDR3 contains 14 residues. The CDR3 DNA reads as TGTGCCTGGAGGGGGAAGGGGGGGTTCCACGAGCAGTACTTC. Translation gives CAWRGKGGFHEQYF.

V gene TRBV28 combines with J gene TRBJ2-5, with no clear D. Germline V gene data show CDR1 as MDHEN and CDR2 as SYDVKM. V lost 6 bases, J lost 2 bases, and 13 bases lay in between. CDR3 length: 14 amino acids. CDR3 nucleotides: TGTGCCAGCAGAGAGCGCAGTGGGCAAGAGACCCAGTACTTC. Encoded protein: CASRERSGQETQYF.

The J gene is TRBJ1-6, the V gene TRBV11-2; D may be TRBD1 (5 bases). The germline V gene encodes CDR1 SGHAT and CDR2 FQNNGV. The ends were cut back, 3 bases at V and 13 bases at J, with 16 bases in the middle. This CDR3 is built from 14 residues. In nucleotides, the CDR3 is TGTGCCAGCAGCTTGGCCCAGGGCCTAGGGCCCCTCCACTTT. Translation: CASSLAQGLGPLHF. The variable domain in full, completed from reference TRBV11-2 and TRBJ1-6, reads EAGVAQSPRYKIIEKRQSVAFWCNPISGHATLYWYQQILGQGPKLLIQFQNNGVVDDSQLPKDRFSAERLKGVDSTLKIQPAKLEDSAVYLCASSLAQGLGPLHFGNGTRLTVT.

The chain carries TRBV5-1 and TRBJ2-5, with TRBD2 identical over 11 bases. The ends lost 4 bases at V and 2 bases at J; junction bases unmatched: 4. Per germline, CDR1 SGHRS and CDR2 YFSETQ. The CDR3 spans 15 residues. CDR3 in amino acids: CASSRTSGSQETQYF. DNA of the CDR3: TGCGCCAGCAGCCGGACTAGCGGGTCTCAAGAGACCCAGTACTTC.

This chain joins TRBV7-3 and TRBJ2-3, with TRBD2 matching over 7 bases. V trimming: 2 bases; J trimming: 0 bases; junction bases outside the gene matches: 5. Germline assignment: CDR1 SGHTA and CDR2 FQGTGA. The CDR3 is 16 residues long. CDR3 loop: CASSLAGAASTDTQYF. The CDR3 DNA reads TGTGCCAGCAGCTTAGCGGGAGCTGCTAGCACAGATACGCAGTATTTT.

The gene calls are TRBV9 and TRBJ2-3; 8 bases align to TRBD1. This CDR3 region has 15 residues. The germline gives CDR1 SGDLS, CDR2 YYNGEE. Trimming removed 3 bases from V and 3 bases from J; junction bases left unmatched: 6. CDR3 protein: CASSAAGTGTDTQYF. The CDR3 nucleotides read TGTGCCAGCAGCGCCGCCGGGACAGGTACAGATACGCAGTATTTT.

The chain has TRBV9 and TRBJ2-7; 11 positions match TRBD2. V lost 4 bases to trimming and J lost 5 bases; unmatched junction nucleotides: 8. Germline V lookup: CDR1 SGDLS, CDR2 YYNGEE. The CDR3 sequence is 15 residues long. The CDR3 DNA is TGTGCCAGCAGCTTCCAGCCGGGACTAGCGGACGAGCAGTACTTC. Translating it yields CASSFQPGLADEQYF.

The V and J genes are TRBV5-1 and TRBJ2-1, with D possibly matching TRBD2 (5 bases). V was shortened by 4 bases and J by 5 bases, with 16 bases between the two germline ends. The CDR3 has 15 residues. CDR1 and CDR2 from the germline V gene are SGHRS and YFSETQ. The CDR3 bases are TGCGCCAGCAGCCCCTACCGGACTTCCGACAATGAGCAGTTCTTC. Translating gives CASSPYRTSDNEQFF.

This clone was seen a single time. The chain carries TRBV7-9 and TRBJ2-2; a weak D match, TRBD2 (6 bases). The CDR3 sequence is 15 residues long. CDR1 SEHNR and CDR2 FQNEAQ come from the germline V gene (reference sequence). V dropped 0 bases and J dropped 5 bases, with 10 bases sitting between them. CDR3 residues: CASSLAGLPTGELFF. The CDR3, as DNA: TGTGCCAGCAGCTTAGCGGGACTCCCTACCGGGGAGCTGTTTTTT.

This clone is a singleton in its sample. This chain connects TRBV6-5 to TRBJ2-7, with a possible D match to TRBD1 (5 bases). Germline CDR1 MNHEY, CDR2 SVGAGI. Trimming took 8 bases from V and 1 from J, leaving 15 bases between them. There are 14 residues in the CDR3. CDR3 residues: CASRIDDRSYEQYF. For the CDR3, the DNA is TGTGCCAGCCGGATAGACGACAGATCCTACGAGCAGTACTTC.

This clone was seen a few times. The V and J genes are TRBV28 and TRBJ1-5; 10 positions match TRBD1. Germline V gene sequence: CDR1 MDHEN, CDR2 SYDVKM. This CDR3 contains 17 residues. The trim removed 2 bases at V and 2 bases at J, leaving 6 bases unmatched. In nucleotides, the CDR3 is TGTGCCAGCAGTTTAGGGCCGGGACAGGGGCGCAATCAGCCCCAGCATTTT. Encoded protein: CASSLGPGQGRNQPQHF. The full variable domain, rest sourced from reference TRBV28 and TRBJ1-5, is DVKVTQSSRYLVKRTGEKVFLECVQDMDHENMFWYRQDPGLGLRLIYFSYDVKMKEKGDIPEGYSVSREKKERFSLILESASTNQTSMYLCASSLGPGQGRNQPQHFGDGTRLSIL.

This chain connects TRBV27 to TRBJ1-5; TRBD1 matches at 9 bases. V lost 4 bases, J lost 6 bases, and 7 bases stayed unmatched. There are 15 residues in the CDR3. Germline lookup yields CDR1 MNHEY and CDR2 SMNVEV (reference sequence). The CDR3 coding sequence is TGTGCCAGCAGTTCCCAACAGGGGGCTGTTCAGCCCCAGCATTTT. It yields the protein CASSSQQGAVQPQHF.

The genes are TRBV28 and TRBJ1-2; TRBD1 might be the D (5 bases). Trimming pared 3 bases from V and 7 bases from J, leaving 9 bases between. The germline CDR1 and CDR2 sequences are MDHEN and SYDVKM. The CDR3 is 12 residues long. The CDR3 DNA sequence: TGTGCCAGCAGTTTCCGGGGGGTTGGCTACACCTTC. This codes for CASSFRGVGYTF.

This chain joins TRBV20-1 and TRBJ2-3, with 9 bases matching TRBD2. V dropped 3 bases and J dropped 0; count of bases not matched to a gene: 1. The CDR3 is made up of 14 amino acids. The germline CDR1 and CDR2 sequences are DFQATT and SNEGSKA (reference sequence). CDR3 sequence: CSASSGSSTDTQYF. The CDR3 DNA reads TGCAGTGCTAGTAGCGGGAGCAGCACAGATACGCAGTATTTT.

This sequence joins TRBV14 and TRBJ2-1; TRBD2 matches 10 bases. Germline CDR1 reads SGHDN; CDR2 reads FVKESK. The V segment lost 7 bases and the J segment 6 bases; nucleotides outside the gene matches: 9. This CDR3 is built from 15 residues. CDR3 in amino acids: CASTLLAGPTNEQFF. Here the CDR3 DNA reads TGTGCCAGCACCCTACTAGCGGGGCCTACCAATGAGCAGTTCTTC.

Many counts were recorded for this clone. This sequence joins TRBV6-1 and TRBJ1-1, with unresolved D. The CDR3 totals 13 residues. V lost 2 bases, J lost 8 bases, and 12 bases lay in between. In germline, CDR1 is MNHNS, CDR2 SASEGT. CDR3 nucleotides: TGTGCCAGCAGTGAAAGGGAGTCCAGGGAAGCTTTCTTT. As protein: CASSERESREAFF.

In its sample, this clone was seen a few times. The chain employs TRBV10-1 and TRBJ2-2, with D possibly matching TRBD2 (6 bases). Between the trimmed V and J ends, which lost 6 bases and 6 bases, there was a span of 11 bases. Germline V lookup: CDR1 WNHNN, CDR2 SYGVQD (reference sequence). This CDR3 has 13 amino acids. The CDR3 reads CASSREAAGELFF. The CDR3 DNA sequence: TGCGCCAGCAGCAGGGAGGCGGCCGGGGAGCTGTTTTTT.

This clone has only a few counts. The chain uses TRBV15 and TRBJ2-1, with 7 bases that match TRBD1. The V gene end was trimmed by 1 base and the J gene end by 2 bases; junction bases not matched to a gene: 5. The length of the CDR3 is 16 residues. Germline lookup yields CDR1 LNHNV and CDR2 YYDKDF (reference sequence). DNA for the CDR3: TGTGCCACCAGCAGAGTAGGGGACAGACCCTACAATGAGCAGTTCTTC. It translates to CATSRVGDRPYNEQFF.

The chain combines TRBV30 with TRBJ1-1, with 9 bases matching TRBD1. CDR3 length: 13 amino acids. Per germline, CDR1 GTSNPN and CDR2 SVGIG (reference sequence). Trimming at V came to 7 bases and at J to 7 bases, leaving 10 bases not matched to a gene. This CDR3 reads CAFSGTGFGEAFF. The CDR3 DNA is TGTGCCTTTTCCGGGACAGGGTTTGGTGAAGCTTTCTTT.

V is TRBV21-1 and J is TRBJ2-7; the table's D call TRBD2 went unverified against the DNA. TRBV21-1 is tagged as a pseudogene. CDR3 length equals 17 residues. The CDR3 region is CASSKISGSWTTYEQYF. CDR3 nucleotide sequence: TGTGCCAGCAGCAAAATTAGCGGGAGCTGGACCACCTACGAGCAGTACTTC.

The chain carries TRBV11-2 and TRBJ2-3, with 8 nucleotides matching TRBD2. This CDR3 comprises 14 residues. From germline, CDR1 is SGHAT and CDR2 FQNNGV. Trimming cost V 5 bases and J 1 base; bases outside gene matches: 2. The CDR3: CASSALAGTDTQYF. The CDR3 DNA follows: TGTGCCAGCAGCGCACTAGCGGGCACAGATACGCAGTATTTT.

The chain has TRBV5-1 and TRBJ2-3; tentatively, D is TRBD2 (5 bases). The V and J ends lost 3 bases and 1 base respectively, with 12 bases between them. The CDR3 totals 15 residues. Germline CDR1 is SGHRS and CDR2 is YFSETQ. The CDR3 reads CASSSLVRGTDTQYF. CDR3 DNA sequence: TGCGCCAGCAGCTCACTAGTGAGGGGCACAGATACGCAGTATTTT.

The rearrangement joins TRBV9 to TRBJ2-3, with TRBD2 identical over 7 bases. The CDR3 is 15 residues long. V dropped 0 bases and J dropped 4; count of bases not matched to a gene: 5. The germline V gene encodes CDR1 SGDLS and CDR2 YYNGEE. As DNA, the CDR3 is TGTGCCAGCAGCGTAGACGGCGGGAGCGCAGATACGCAGTATTTT. This encodes CASSVDGGSADTQYF. Full variable domain (missing parts from reference TRBV9 and TRBJ2-3): DSGVTQTPKHLITATGQRVTLRCSPRSGDLSVYWYQQSLDQGLQFLIQYYNGEERAKGNILERFSAQQFPDLHSELNLSSLELGDSALYFCASSVDGGSADTQYFGPGTRLTVL.

The gene calls are TRBV3-1 (or the pseudogene TRBV3-2) and TRBJ2-1, with D possibly being TRBD2 (6 bases). Trimming left V 5 bases short and J 8 bases short, with 16 bases between. Germline V gives CDR1 LGHDT, CDR2 YNNKEL (reference sequence). The CDR3 is 14 amino acids. CDR3 region: CASSNGGAVDEQFF. As DNA, the CDR3 is TGTGCCAGCAGCAACGGGGGAGCGGTCGATGAGCAGTTCTTC.